These T cell receptor beta chains were read from a single sample in a study of somatic mutations in cytotoxic T cells in rheumatoid arthritis. The method was immunoSEQ multiplex PCR; TCRdb's version includes in-frame clones alone and lacks a portion of them. The sample has 17,000 or so clones; approximately 81% are singletons. Sequencing input: CD8+ T cells sorted from blood. These receptors were collected from a woman aged 40 to 49 with rheumatoid arthritis. The CDR3 runs from the conserved cysteine through the conserved F or W. D genes are given only for firm matches. Only part of the rows carry a size: once, few, many, or a class if the clone is expanded.

d_call	v_call	clone_size	j_call	cdr3_aa	cdr3_nt
NA	TRBV14	once	TRBJ1-4	CASSLGMRSNEKLFF	TGTGCCAGCAGCCTCGGGATGCGGTCTAATGAAAAACTGTTTTTT
NA	TRBV10-2	once	TRBJ2-5	CASSDSTEGTQYF	TGCGCCAGCAGTGACTCCACTGAGGGGACCCAGTACTTC
TRBD1	TRBV30	NA	TRBJ1-1	CAWIRSWDTGVFGYTEAFF	TGTGCCTGGATTCGAAGTTGGGACACAGGGGTGTTCGGATACACTGAAGCTTTCTTT
NA	TRBV15	NA	TRBJ1-4	CATSRTVGKLFF	TGTGCCACCAGCAGGACAGTGGGGAAACTGTTTTTT
NA	TRBV7-8	NA	TRBJ2-2	CASSLDGTGELFF	TGTGCCAGCAGCTTAGACGGGACCGGGGAGCTGTTTTTT
TRBD2	TRBV29-1	NA	TRBJ2-7	CSVDSGGLQYF	TGCAGCGTTGATAGCGGGGGATTGCAGTACTTC
TRBD1	TRBV4-1	NA	TRBJ2-2	CASSQGTGDTGELFF	TGCGCCAGCAGCCAAGGGACAGGGGACACCGGGGAGCTGTTTTTT
NA	TRBV27	NA	TRBJ2-7	CASSSGLRTYEQYF	TGTGCCAGCAGTTCCGGACTCCGGACCTACGAGCAGTACTTC
NA	TRBV7-8	NA	TRBJ2-5	CASSSDWSGYF	TGTGCCAGCAGCTCGGACTGGTCCGGGTACTTC
TRBD2	TRBV5-1	NA	TRBJ2-7	CASSLELAGVYEQYF	TGCGCCAGCAGCTTGGAACTAGCGGGAGTATACGAGCAGTACTTC
NA	TRBV4-1	NA	TRBJ2-7	CASSQEGGRGSGNSYEQYF	TGCGCCAGCAGCCAAGAGGGGGGCAGGGGAAGCGGGAACTCCTACGAGCAGTACTTC
TRBD1	TRBV5-5	NA	TRBJ2-1	CASSPQGAYDYNEQFF	TGTGCCAGCAGCCCACAGGGGGCATACGACTACAATGAGCAGTTCTTC
NA	TRBV4-1	few	TRBJ2-7	CASSQEGLATYEQYF	TGCGCCAGCAGCCAAGAAGGGCTAGCTACCTACGAGCAGTACTTC
NA	TRBV28	once	TRBJ2-5	CASFRGETQYF	TGTGCCAGCTTCAGGGGAGAGACCCAGTACTTC
TRBD1	TRBV27	NA	TRBJ1-4	CASSSFDRGGEKLFF	TGTGCCAGCAGCTCTTTCGACAGGGGGGGGGAAAAACTGTTTTTT
TRBD1	TRBV9	NA	TRBJ2-2	CASSTGGSGELFF	TGTGCCAGCAGCACAGGGGGGTCCGGGGAGCTGTTTTTT
NA	TRBV6-6	NA	TRBJ2-1	CASSYSIGSPPGQFF	TGTGCCAGCAGTTACTCTATTGGGAGCCCCCCGGGGCAGTTCTTC